This T cell receptor (beta chain) was captured by sequencing in a study of spatial heterogeneity in lung cancer. One entry per CDR3 protein, called by TCRdb with MiXCR from the 5' RACE reads. The table lists roughly 80,000 distinct CDR3 sequences, approximately 12% of them singletons. This CDR3 contains 14 residues. Germline values: CDR1 SEHNR, CDR2 FQNEAQ (reference sequence). V dropped 7 bases and J dropped 4 bases, with 16 bases sitting between them. This clonotype was found a few times. Time point noted: sample taken at primary tumor resection. From tumor, nontumor lung or frozen PBMC, whole RNA was taken unsorted for sequencing.

The receptor was derived from a male donor with early-stage non-small cell lung cancer. The sample in question was PBMCs, obtained at surgery. This chain links TRBV7-9 with TRBJ2-5; possible D gene TRBD2, 6 bases. In DNA, the CDR3 is TGTGCCAGCACTGTTACGGAGGGCCCAGAGACCCAGTACTTC. This sequence encodes CASTVTEGPETQYF.